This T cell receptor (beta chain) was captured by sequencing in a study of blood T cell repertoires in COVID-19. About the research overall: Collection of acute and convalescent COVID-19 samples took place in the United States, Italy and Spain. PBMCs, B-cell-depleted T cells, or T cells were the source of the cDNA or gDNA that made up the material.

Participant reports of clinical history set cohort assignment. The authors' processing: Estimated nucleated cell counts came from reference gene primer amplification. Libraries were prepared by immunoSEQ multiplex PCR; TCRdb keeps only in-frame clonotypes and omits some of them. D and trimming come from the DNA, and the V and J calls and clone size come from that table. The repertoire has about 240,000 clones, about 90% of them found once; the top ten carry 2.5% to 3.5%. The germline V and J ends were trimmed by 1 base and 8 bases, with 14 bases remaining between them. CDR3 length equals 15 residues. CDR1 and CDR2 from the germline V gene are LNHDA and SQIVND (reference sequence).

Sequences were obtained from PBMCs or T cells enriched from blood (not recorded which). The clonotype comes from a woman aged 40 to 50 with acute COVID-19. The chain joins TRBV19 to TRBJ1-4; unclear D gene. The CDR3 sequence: CASSIAGRTGEKLFF. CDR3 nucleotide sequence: TGTGCCAGTAGTATAGCGGGCCGGACTGGCGAAAAACTGTTTTTT.